The subject of this entry is one T cell receptor (beta chain). The V gene's germline CDR1 is LNHDA and CDR2 SQIVND (reference sequence). CDR3 length equals 15 residues. V dropped 5 bases and J dropped 6; count of bases not matched to a gene: 8. Clones were read by immunoSEQ multiplex PCR, and TCRdb kept only the in-frame ones, dropping some. The data hold fewer than 70,000 clones, with 85% to 95% observed a single time. The sample is drawn from a study of T cell changes during pregnancy in multiple sclerosis. The chain recombines TRBV19 with TRBJ1-5, with TRBD1 matching 9 bases. The TCR originated in a female donor in good health, enrolled as a control in a pregnancy study. This sample comprised CD8+ T cells from peripheral blood mononuclear cells, obtained in the third trimester of pregnancy. The CDR3 bases are TGTGCCAGTAGTCCTGAGGACAGGGGCATTCAGCCCCAGCATTTT. Translating gives CASSPEDRGIQPQHF.